The 26 T cell receptor beta chains below were found in one sample sequenced in a study of patients and donors after allogeneic stem cell transplantation. TCRdb recomputed calls from the RT-PCR reads with MiXCR, one row per CDR3 protein. The sample shows some 230,000 distinct CDR3 sequences, roughly an eighth of them seen only once. Source material: blood, either unsorted or a sorted T cell fraction (not recorded which). Every receptor here comes from a human donor who was either an allogeneic HSCT recipient or a stem cell or donor lymphocyte infusion donor (not recorded which). It is not recorded whose cells these are; they may come from a transplant donor.

This clonotype was found many times. CDR3 bases: TGCAGTGCTCCCGGGACAACTATATACGAGCAGTACTTC. It specifies CSAPGTTIYEQYF. V gene TRBV20-1 combines with J gene TRBJ2-7, with D perhaps TRBD1 (6 bases). The ends were cut back, 5 bases at V and 4 bases at J, with 15 bases in the middle. The CDR3 is 13 residues long. From germline, CDR1 is DFQATT and CDR2 SNEGSKA (reference sequence).

In its sample, this clonotype was seen a few times. This rearrangement joins TRBV20-1 to TRBJ2-5; TRBD1 matches at 10 bases. This CDR3 region has 14 residues. The trim removed 3 bases at V and 4 bases at J, leaving 5 bases unmatched. Germline V gene data show CDR1 as DFQATT and CDR2 as SNEGSKA (reference sequence). The CDR3 DNA follows: TGCAGTGCTAGCAAGACAGGGGGCTTAGAGACCCAGTACTTC. This encodes CSASKTGGLETQYF.

This clonotype turned up a few times. The rearrangement links TRBV20-1 to TRBJ2-3; TRBD1 matches at 8 bases. Germline CDR1 and CDR2: DFQATT and SNEGSKA (reference sequence). The length of the CDR3 is 14 residues. V shed 2 bases, J shed 1 base, and the junction held 2 bases outside the gene matches. The CDR3 DNA sequence: TGCAGTGCTAGAACGGACAGGGGCACAGATACGCAGTATTTT. It yields the protein CSARTDRGTDTQYF.

The chain has TRBV6-2 or TRBV6-3 and TRBJ2-2; 13 nucleotides match TRBD2. The CDR3 spans 17 residues. Germline CDR1 and CDR2: MNHEY and SVGEGT. With V trimmed by 4 bases and J by 5 bases, 7 bases remained unmatched. CDR3 in amino acids: CASSSTRLAGGTGELFF. The CDR3 bases are TGTGCCAGCAGTTCCACCCGACTAGCGGGAGGTACCGGGGAGCTGTTTTTT.

The chain has TRBV2 and TRBJ1-6, with D possibly TRBD1 on 6 matching bases. V was clipped by 3 bases and J by 7 bases, with 16 bases between them. This CDR3 is 16 amino acids long. Looked up from germline, CDR1 is SNHLY and CDR2 is FYNNEI. CDR3 in amino acids: CASSESYRAGNSPLHF. The CDR3 region has the DNA TGTGCCAGCAGTGAGTCGTACAGGGCGGGAAATTCACCCCTCCACTTT.

The chain recombines TRBV30 with TRBJ1-3; 7 bases are shared with TRBD1. Trimming at V came to 5 bases and at J to 4 bases, leaving 8 bases not matched to a gene. Germline V lookup: CDR1 GTSNPN, CDR2 SVGIG (reference sequence). The CDR3 has 14 amino acids. Written as DNA, the CDR3 is TGTGCCTGGGCTCAGGGACAGAAAGGAAACACCATATATTTT. Its translation is CAWAQGQKGNTIYF.

The V and J genes are TRBV14 and TRBJ2-2; possible D gene TRBD2, 6 bases. CDR3 length equals 15 residues. V shed 1 base and J shed 7 bases, with 13 bases lying between them. Germline loops: CDR1 SGHDN, CDR2 FVKESK. The CDR3 nucleotides read TGTGCCAGCAGCCAAGCCGGCGGGATTGGCGGGGAGCTGTTTTTT. Residues: CASSQAGGIGGELFF.

The genes are TRBV6-1 and TRBJ2-3, with D possibly matching TRBD1 (7 bases). V gave up 1 base and J gave up 0 bases, with 11 bases separating them. Germline-derived CDR1 and CDR2 are MNHNS and SASEGT. The CDR3 sequence is 16 residues long. This CDR3 is CASSEGQGGSTDTQYF. The CDR3 nucleotides read TGTGCCAGCAGTGAAGGGCAGGGGGGAAGCACAGATACGCAGTATTTT.

This clonotype was detected ten times or more. The chain employs TRBV29-1 and TRBJ1-5; D gene ambiguous. This CDR3 contains 13 residues. V lost 4 bases and J 1 base, leaving 8 bases between the germline ends. The germline gives CDR1 SQVTM, CDR2 ANQGSEA. The CDR3 bases are TGCAGCGTTGCACAGAGCAGCAATCAGCCCCAGCATTTT. Residues: CSVAQSSNQPQHF.

CDR3 region: CSVQGGTQTQYF. As DNA, the CDR3 is TGCAGTGTCCAGGGGGGAACCCAGACCCAGTACTTC. This chain uses TRBV20-1 with TRBJ2-5; perhaps TRBD1 as D (7 bases). With 7 bases removed from V and 6 bases from J, the gap between germline ends came to 15 bases. Germline-derived CDR1 and CDR2 are DFQATT and SNEGSKA (reference sequence). The CDR3 is made up of 12 amino acids.

This clonotype has more than one count but fewer than ten. V usage is TRBV6-2 or TRBV6-3 and J usage is TRBJ2-3; D unclear. CDR1 and CDR2 (germline): MNHEY, SVGEGT. The V end was cut by 0 bases, the J end by 14 bases, with 15 bases between. The CDR3 consists of 13 residues. CDR3 region: CASSYSFGSVPYF. The CDR3 nucleotides are TGTGCCAGCAGTTACTCTTTCGGCTCAGTCCCGTATTTT.

At least ten counts were recorded for this clonotype. The V gene is TRBV11-2, the J gene TRBJ2-3; 7 nucleotides match TRBD1. Per germline, CDR1 SGHAT and CDR2 FQNNGV. The CDR3 totals 15 residues. With V trimmed by 1 base and J by 5 bases, 6 bases remained unmatched. The CDR3 is CASSLVAGGEDTQYF. The CDR3 nucleotides are TGTGCCAGCAGCTTAGTGGCAGGGGGAGAAGATACGCAGTATTTT.

This clonotype has only a few counts. The V call is TRBV29-1, the J call TRBJ1-2; D perhaps matches TRBD1 (5 bases). The V and J ends lost 6 bases and 2 bases respectively, with 16 bases between them. Germline V CDR1 and CDR2: SQVTM, ANQGSEA. CDR3 length: 14 residues. The CDR3 loop reads CSVVEGWTNYGYTF. Written as DNA, the CDR3 is TGCAGCGTCGTAGAAGGTTGGACAAACTATGGCTACACCTTC.

This clonotype was counted only a few times. The V gene is TRBV5-1, the J gene TRBJ2-7; TRBD2 aligns across 12 bases. Per the germline V gene, CDR1 is SGHRS and CDR2 is YFSETQ. The CDR3 loop spans 17 amino acids. V lost 4 bases, J lost 5 bases, and 13 bases stayed unmatched. The CDR3, as DNA: TGCGCCAGCAGCCCAAGACTAGCGGGAGCCGCAGCGGACGAGCAGTACTTC. Translated: CASSPRLAGAAADEQYF. Full variable domain (missing parts from reference TRBV5-1 and TRBJ2-7): KAGVTQTPRYLIKTRGQQVTLSCSPISGHRSVSWYQQTPGQGLQFLFEYFSETQRNKGNFPGRFSGRQFSNSRSEMNVSTLELGDSALYLCASSPRLAGAAADEQYFGPGTRLTVT.

This clonotype was seen at least ten times. This chain uses TRBV5-1 with TRBJ2-2; a possible D gene is TRBD2 (6 bases). The CDR3 contains 15 residues. Trimming removed 6 bases at V and 4 bases at J, with 16 bases between. Germline CDR1 SGHRS, CDR2 YFSETQ. The CDR3: CASTPSVGGTGELFF. CDR3 bases: TGCGCCAGCACCCCATCAGTGGGGGGCACCGGGGAGCTGTTTTTT.

The table lists this clonotype with many counts. The gene calls are TRBV25-1 and TRBJ2-7; D is ambiguous. The CDR3 loop spans 13 amino acids. Germline CDR1 reads MGHDK; CDR2 reads SYGVNS. Trimming took off 4 bases at V and 3 bases at J, with 10 bases between the two ends. DNA of the CDR3: TGTGCCAGCAGTGGGCAACCCTTCTACGAGCAGTACTTC. Translated, it gives CASSGQPFYEQYF.

The chain couples TRBV4-3 to TRBJ2-2; D is unclear. This CDR3 spans 13 amino acids. Per germline, CDR1 LGHNA and CDR2 YSLEER. V lost 4 bases to trimming and J lost 3 bases, with 6 bases between them. CDR3 amino acids: CASSPTYTGELFF. The CDR3 coding sequence is TGCGCCAGCAGCCCCACCTACACCGGGGAGCTGTTTTTT.

This sequence joins TRBV20-1 and TRBJ2-3; D not resolved. The CDR3 contains 11 residues. The germline V gene encodes CDR1 DFQATT and CDR2 SNEGSKA (reference sequence). Trimming removed 0 bases from V and 8 bases from J, with 6 bases in between. The CDR3: CSARDQVTQYF. CDR3 DNA: TGCAGTGCTAGAGATCAGGTTACGCAGTATTTT.

This clonotype was seen only a few times. The J gene is TRBJ1-1, the V gene TRBV20-1, with D perhaps matching TRBD1 (5 bases). Germline CDR1 is DFQATT and CDR2 is SNEGSKA (reference sequence). The CDR3 totals 14 residues. Trimming stripped 3 bases from V and 3 bases from J, with 14 bases between. DNA of the CDR3: TGCAGTGCTAGTCCCCGGGGGGGTTACACTGAAGCTTTCTTT. This translates into CSASPRGGYTEAFF.

This clonotype occurred a few times. The chain has TRBV5-1 and TRBJ2-7; D unclear. Trimming shortened V by 0 bases and J by 7 bases, and 11 bases separated the two germline ends. The CDR3 is 13 amino acids. Germline V gene sequence: CDR1 SGHRS, CDR2 YFSETQ. Here the CDR3 reads CASSLGPRREQYF. For the CDR3, the DNA is TGCGCCAGCAGCTTGGGGCCTAGGCGGGAGCAGTACTTC.

This clonotype was recorded at least ten times. This chain links TRBV6-1 with TRBJ1-5; D unresolved. V lost 2 bases and J lost 1, with 9 bases in between. CDR1 and CDR2 from the germline V gene are MNHNS and SASEGT. There are 15 residues in the CDR3. The CDR3 bases are TGTGCCAGCAGTGAATACAAAAACAGCAATCAGCCCCAGCATTTT. Translating gives CASSEYKNSNQPQHF.

A few counts support this clonotype. The J gene is TRBJ2-1, the V gene TRBV7-2, with TRBD2 matching 10 bases. V dropped 5 bases and J dropped 7; count of bases not matched to a gene: 8. The germline V gene encodes CDR1 SGHTA and CDR2 FQGNSA. This CDR3 spans 15 amino acids. The CDR3 sequence: CASSPTSGVLNEQFF. The DNA of the CDR3 is TGTGCCAGCAGCCCCACTAGCGGGGTTCTGAATGAGCAGTTCTTC.

This clonotype has a handful of counts. The chain joins TRBV9 to TRBJ1-1; weak D call: TRBD1 (6 bases). Trimming pared 0 bases from V and 7 bases from J, leaving 19 bases between. CDR3 length: 16 residues. From germline, CDR1 is SGDLS and CDR2 YYNGEE. CDR3 nucleotides: TGTGCCAGCAGCGTAGACAGGGACATTCAACATGGTGAAGCTTTCTTT. It yields the protein CASSVDRDIQHGEAFF.

The CDR3 bases are TGCGCCAGCAGAGGAGGGGGGAACACTGAAGCTTTCTTT. This codes for CASRGGGNTEAFF. V usage is TRBV10-2 and J usage is TRBJ1-1; D is possibly TRBD1 (6 bases). The germline CDR1 and CDR2 sequences are WSHSY and SAAADI. CDR3 length: 13 amino acids. V was trimmed by 6 bases and J by 1 base, leaving 9 bases between them.

This clonotype showed up just a few times. The CDR3 nucleotides read TGTGCCAGCAGCAACGTCGGCACTGAAGCTTTCTTT. The encoded protein is CASSNVGTEAFF. The genes are TRBV7-6 and TRBJ1-1; D remains ambiguous. V lost 5 bases and J lost 4, with 8 bases in between. This CDR3 has 12 residues. Looked up from germline, CDR1 is SGHVS and CDR2 is FNYEAQ.

The chain is built from TRBV6-1 and TRBJ1-5; D is unresolved. V lost 2 bases and J lost 7, with 6 bases in between. The germline CDR1 and CDR2 sequences are MNHNS and SASEGT. The CDR3 is 12 amino acids. The CDR3 nucleotides are TGTGCCAGCAGTGAAAAAAGACAGCCCCAGCATTTT. This translates into CASSEKRQPQHF.